The entry below describes one T cell receptor (beta chain). Deletions cut 5 bases from V and 6 bases from J, with 3 bases between. Germline V gene data show CDR1 as MGHDK and CDR2 as SYGVNS. CDR3 length: 10 residues. TCR beta CDR3 region amplification was performed from RNA transcripts. First-round RT-PCR targeting the TCR CDR3 was performed with the HTBI primer set. TCRdb re-called the multiplex PCR reads through MiXCR, storing one row per CDR3 protein. The sample shows about 840,000 distinct CDR3 sequences, roughly 40% of them seen only once. This sample stems from a study of T cells in Graves' hyperthyroidism and ophthalmopathy.

Sequencing was performed on blood. The chain is built from TRBV25-1 and TRBJ2-3; D gene uncertain. The TCR was taken from a man aged 18 to 30 with Graves' hyperthyroidism. The chain's CDR3 is CASSFDTQYF. CDR3 coding DNA: TGTGCCAGCAGTTTCGATACGCAGTATTTT.